The 17 T cell receptor beta chains reported below all come from one sample, sequenced in a study of blood T cells in healthy people across ages. Using a J-beta primer mix together with a sample-barcoded 5' primer, a second PCR was run for roughly 6 to 11 cycles. TCRdb analysed the 5' RACE reads with MiXCR anew, one entry per CDR3 protein. The data contain about 1,500,000 distinct CDR3 sequences, 28% of them seen just once; the ten biggest clones take up 7% to 9%. The specimen sequenced was blood. The receptor set was obtained from a woman aged 30 to 39 in good health.

V gene TRBV20-1 combines with J gene TRBJ2-7; 10 positions match TRBD2. Looked up from germline, CDR1 is DFQATT and CDR2 is SNEGSKA (reference sequence). The CDR3 is made up of 15 amino acids. J gave up 3 bases and V 0 bases, and 5 bases lay outside the gene matches. The CDR3 region has the DNA TGCAGTGCTAGAGACGGACTAGCGGAGGACTACGAGCAGTACTTC. Encoded protein: CSARDGLAEDYEQYF.

The chain links TRBV20-1 to TRBJ1-5, with TRBD1 identical over 10 bases. CDR1 and CDR2 (germline): DFQATT, SNEGSKA (reference sequence). Trimming at V came to 6 bases and at J to 3 bases, leaving 5 bases not matched to a gene. The CDR3 length is 14 residues. For the CDR3, the DNA is TGCAGTGCCCGGGGACAGGGGCCCAATCAGCCCCAGCATTTT. This codes for CSARGQGPNQPQHF.

The chain uses TRBV12-3 or TRBV12-4 and TRBJ2-7; D is possibly TRBD1 (6 bases). This CDR3 is built from 13 residues. V lost 6 bases and J 5 bases, leaving 14 bases between the germline ends. Written as DNA, the CDR3 is TGTGCCAGCAGCCCACAGGGATGTAACGAGCAGTACTTC. Its protein is CASSPQGCNEQYF.

The rearrangement uses TRBV6-2 or TRBV6-3 and TRBJ1-5; tentative D call: TRBD1 (6 bases). Trimming shortened V by 7 bases and J by 5 bases, and 12 bases separated the two germline ends. CDR1 and CDR2 from the germline V gene are MNHEY and SVGEGT. The CDR3 sequence is 13 residues long. The CDR3 DNA is TGTGCCAGCACCGAGCACAGGGATCAGCCCCAGCATTTT. Translating it yields CASTEHRDQPQHF.

The chain is built from TRBV20-1 and TRBJ2-1; D not certain. The CDR3 totals 15 residues. Trimming pared 0 bases from V and 0 bases from J, leaving 9 bases between. The germline V gene encodes CDR1 DFQATT and CDR2 SNEGSKA (reference sequence). The CDR3 loop is CSAREMKSSYNEQFF. The CDR3 DNA reads TGCAGTGCTAGAGAAATGAAGAGCTCCTACAATGAGCAGTTCTTC.

This clonotype was found a few times. The V gene is TRBV12-3 or TRBV12-4, the J gene TRBJ2-7, with D tentatively TRBD2 (6 bases). Gene TRBJ2-5 matches the end of the DNA better, so the J call may be wrong. CDR3 size: 14 residues. CDR3: CASVGGPLQETQYF. The CDR3 nucleotides are TGTGCCAGCGTCGGGGGACCCCTTCAAGAGACCCAGTACTTC.

As regards this clonotype: Germline and junction disagree at one end, which may indicate a read error. The rearrangement links TRBV12-3 or TRBV12-4 to TRBJ2-5, with 7 bases fitting TRBD1. The CDR3 has 13 amino acids. CDR3 loop: CVSSWERGRSQYF. In nucleotides, the CDR3 is TGTGTCAGCAGTTGGGAAAGGGGGCGCTCGCAGTACTTC.

This chain links TRBV29-1 with TRBJ2-3, with D possibly matching TRBD1 (5 bases). The CDR3 is made up of 14 amino acids. The germline V and J ends were trimmed by 6 bases and 5 bases, with 18 bases remaining between them. Germline CDR1 SQVTM, CDR2 ANQGSEA. The CDR3 protein is CSVVGAAAGDTQYF. The CDR3 nucleotides read TGCAGCGTGGTAGGGGCGGCGGCAGGAGATACGCAGTATTTT.

As DNA, the CDR3 is TGCAGTGCCAGTCGGGTTGGACTAGCGCGCTACGAGCAGTACTTC. This gives the protein CSASRVGLARYEQYF. The V and J genes are TRBV20-1 and TRBJ2-7; 9 positions match TRBD2. Germline assignment: CDR1 DFQATT and CDR2 SNEGSKA (reference sequence). The CDR3 extends over 15 amino acids. With 6 bases clipped from V and 3 bases from J, the junction kept 12 bases outside the gene matches.

This chain uses TRBV12-5 with TRBJ2-1; 7 bases are shared with TRBD2. This CDR3 has 16 amino acids. Germline loops: CDR1 LGHNT, CDR2 FRNRAP. After removal of 3 bases from V and 5 bases from J, the junction contained 10 bases not matched to a gene. As DNA, the CDR3 is TGTGCTAGTGGTTTAGGAGACGGGAGGCAGCACAATGAGCAGTTCTTC. Translation: CASGLGDGRQHNEQFF.

Ten or more counts support this clonotype. This rearrangement joins TRBV6-5 to TRBJ2-7; the D is unclear. The CDR3 is 13 residues long. The germline V and J ends were trimmed by 0 bases and 6 bases, with 9 bases remaining between them. CDR1 and CDR2 (germline): MNHEY, SVGAGI. The DNA for the CDR3 is TGTGCCAGCAGTTACTCGAGCAGTCTCGAGCAGTACTTC. Residues: CASSYSSSLEQYF.

This clonotype has just a few counts. The J gene is TRBJ2-1, the V gene TRBV5-1, with 13 bases that match TRBD2. Germline V gives CDR1 SGHRS, CDR2 YFSETQ. There are 16 residues in the CDR3. The J segment lost 9 bases and the V segment lost 6 bases, leaving 12 bases of the junction unmatched. This chain's CDR3 is CASNQFQTSGGFEQFF. CDR3 in DNA: TGCGCCAGCAACCAATTCCAGACTAGCGGGGGGTTTGAGCAGTTCTTC.

This clonotype was found a few times. The chain is built from TRBV6-6 and TRBJ2-7; D tentatively reads TRBD1 or TRBD2 (5 bases each). Trimming removed 0 bases at V and 4 bases at J, with 13 bases between. Germline-derived CDR1 and CDR2 are MNHNY and SVGAGI (reference sequence). This CDR3 has 15 amino acids. CDR3: CASSYSTGHGYEQYF. CDR3 bases: TGTGCCAGCAGTTACTCGACGGGGCATGGTTACGAGCAGTACTTC.

This clonotype was detected many times. The chain links TRBV28 to TRBJ2-7; D possibly corresponds to TRBD1 (6 bases). This CDR3 spans 11 amino acids. Germline CDR1 reads MDHEN; CDR2 reads SYDVKM. Trimming left V 10 bases short and J 3 bases short, with 10 bases between. The CDR3 loop reads CAIGQNYEQYF. In DNA form, the CDR3 reads TGTGCCATCGGACAGAACTACGAGCAGTACTTC.

This clonotype has ten or more counts. The V call is TRBV20-1, the J call TRBJ2-5; a possible D gene is TRBD2 (6 bases). Germline V gene lookup returns CDR1 DFQATT and CDR2 SNEGSKA (reference sequence). Trimming took 0 bases from V and 5 from J, leaving 13 bases between them. The CDR3 runs to 14 residues. CDR3: CSARDAGIDETQYF. The CDR3 DNA reads as TGCAGTGCTAGAGATGCGGGGATTGACGAGACCCAGTACTTC.

This clonotype was detected a few times. This sequence joins TRBV12-3 or TRBV12-4 and TRBJ2-1, with a weak D call TRBD2 (6 bases). CDR3 length: 13 residues. The ends were cut back, 3 bases at V and 8 bases at J, with 11 bases in the middle. CDR3 sequence reads: CASSFRELDEQFF. CDR3 coding DNA: TGTGCCAGCAGTTTTCGGGAGTTAGATGAGCAGTTCTTC.

The rearrangement joins TRBV7-3 to TRBJ2-3; D not resolved. The CDR3 extends over 14 amino acids. Trimming pared 5 bases from V and 3 bases from J, leaving 12 bases between. The germline V gene encodes CDR1 SGHTA and CDR2 FQGTGA. In nucleotides, the CDR3 is TGTGCCAGCAGCCGCCGGGCAGTGACAGATACGCAGTATTTT. Amino acid sequence: CASSRRAVTDTQYF.